This T cell receptor (beta chain) originates from a study of T cell changes during pregnancy in multiple sclerosis. TCRdb keeps only in-frame clones here, not all; method: immunoSEQ multiplex PCR. The sample carries roughly 57,000 clones, approximately 90% recorded once. The sequenced sample was CD4+ T cells from peripheral blood mononuclear cells, obtained after pregnancy. The clonotype was recovered from a female donor with multiple sclerosis, enrolled in a pregnancy study.

The DNA of the CDR3 is TGTGCCAGCACCGGCGGCGGCAGGGCCTATGGCTACACCTTC. It yields the protein CASTGGGRAYGYTF. This rearrangement joins TRBV9 to TRBJ1-2, with a possible D match to TRBD1 (5 bases). Germline loops: CDR1 SGDLS, CDR2 YYNGEE. This CDR3 spans 14 amino acids. V lost 6 bases to trimming and J lost 4 bases, with 16 bases between them. Full variable domain (outside the CDR3, taken from reference TRBV9 and TRBJ1-2): DSGVTQTPKHLITATGQRVTLRCSPRSGDLSVYWYQQSLDQGLQFLIQYYNGEERAKGNILERFSAQQFPDLHSELNLSSLELGDSALYFCASTGGGRAYGYTFGSGTRLTVV.